In its sample, the clone carrying this T cell receptor (beta chain) was seen many times. The sample belongs to a study of spatial heterogeneity in lung cancer. Study in general: Samples were obtained from approximately 72 donors, all untreated early-stage non-small cell lung cancer patients.

MiXCR, run by TCRdb on the 5' RACE reads, gives a single entry per CDR3 protein. The sample has tens of thousands of distinct CDR3 sequences, around 6.1% seen once. CDR3 length: 13 amino acids. Germline CDR1 DFQATT, CDR2 SNEGSKA (reference sequence). V trimming: 1 base; J trimming: 7 bases; junction bases outside the gene matches: 2. Time point reported: blood at routine non-recurrence follow-up after resection. Without sorting, whole RNA was sequenced from tumor, nontumor lung or frozen PBMC. This specimen consisted of PBMCs, obtained at follow-up. V gene TRBV20-1 combines with J gene TRBJ1-2, with TRBD1 identical over 11 bases. The TCR sequence derives from a male donor with early-stage non-small cell lung cancer. The CDR3 region is CSARVDRGPGYTF. The CDR3 nucleotides read TGCAGTGCTAGAGTGGACAGGGGGCCTGGCTACACCTTC.